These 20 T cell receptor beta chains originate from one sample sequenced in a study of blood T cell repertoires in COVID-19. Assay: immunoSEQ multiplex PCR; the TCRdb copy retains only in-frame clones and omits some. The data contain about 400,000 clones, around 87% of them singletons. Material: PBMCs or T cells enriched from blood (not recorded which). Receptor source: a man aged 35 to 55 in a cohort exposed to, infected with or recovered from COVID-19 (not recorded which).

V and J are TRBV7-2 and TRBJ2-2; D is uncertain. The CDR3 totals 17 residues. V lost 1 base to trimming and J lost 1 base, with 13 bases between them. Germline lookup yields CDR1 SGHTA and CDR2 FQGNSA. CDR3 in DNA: TGTGCCAGCAGCTTAGAACGGAGCCGCATGAACACCGGGGAGCTGTTTTTT. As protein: CASSLERSRMNTGELFF.

CDR3 residues: CAKREATEAFF. The CDR3 nucleotides are TGTGCCAAACGGGAAGCGACTGAAGCTTTCTTT. V is TRBV24-1 and J is TRBJ1-1; D is uncertain. The CDR3 spans 11 residues. Germline V gene data show CDR1 as KGHDR and CDR2 as SFDVKD. V was cut by 11 bases and J by 5 bases, with 11 bases left in between.

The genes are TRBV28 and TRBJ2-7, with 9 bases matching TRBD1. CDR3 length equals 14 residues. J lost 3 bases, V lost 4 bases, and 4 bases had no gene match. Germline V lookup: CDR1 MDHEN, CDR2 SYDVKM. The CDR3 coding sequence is TGTGCCAGCAGTTCGCCGGGACAGGGCTACGAGCAGTACTTC. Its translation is CASSSPGQGYEQYF. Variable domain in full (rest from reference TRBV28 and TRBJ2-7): DVKVTQSSRYLVKRTGEKVFLECVQDMDHENMFWYRQDPGLGLRLIYFSYDVKMKEKGDIPEGYSVSREKKERFSLILESASTNQTSMYLCASSSPGQGYEQYFGPGTRLTVT.

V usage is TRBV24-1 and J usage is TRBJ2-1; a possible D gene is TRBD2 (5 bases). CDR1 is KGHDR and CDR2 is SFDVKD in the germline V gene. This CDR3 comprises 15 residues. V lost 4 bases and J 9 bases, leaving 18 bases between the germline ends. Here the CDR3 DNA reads TGTGCCACCAGTGACCCTCGGCGGGCAAAAGGTGAGCAGTTCTTC. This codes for CATSDPRRAKGEQFF.

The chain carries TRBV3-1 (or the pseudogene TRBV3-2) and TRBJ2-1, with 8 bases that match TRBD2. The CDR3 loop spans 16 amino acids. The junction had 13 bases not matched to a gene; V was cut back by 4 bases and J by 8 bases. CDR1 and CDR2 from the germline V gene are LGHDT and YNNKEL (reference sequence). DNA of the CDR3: TGTGCCAGCAGCCCATCTGGGAGCGGGGGTGACCATGAGCAGTTCTTC. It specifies CASSPSGSGGDHEQFF.

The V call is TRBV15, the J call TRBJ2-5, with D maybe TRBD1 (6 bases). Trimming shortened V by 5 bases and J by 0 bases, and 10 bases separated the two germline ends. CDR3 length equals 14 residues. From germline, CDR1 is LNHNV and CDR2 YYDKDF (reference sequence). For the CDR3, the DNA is TGTGCCACCAGCCCGGACAGTTACCAAGAGACCCAGTACTTC. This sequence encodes CATSPDSYQETQYF.

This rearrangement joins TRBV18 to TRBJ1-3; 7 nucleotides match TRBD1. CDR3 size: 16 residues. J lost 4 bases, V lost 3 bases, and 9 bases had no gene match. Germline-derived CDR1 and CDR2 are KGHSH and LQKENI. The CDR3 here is CASSPRDRVRGNTIYF. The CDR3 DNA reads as TGTGCCAGCTCACCCAGAGACAGGGTGAGAGGAAACACCATATATTTT.

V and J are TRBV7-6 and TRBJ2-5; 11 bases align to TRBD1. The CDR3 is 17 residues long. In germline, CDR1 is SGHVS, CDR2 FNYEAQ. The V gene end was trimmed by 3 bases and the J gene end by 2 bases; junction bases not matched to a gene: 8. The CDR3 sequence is CASSFSGQGGIQETQYF. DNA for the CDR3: TGTGCCAGCAGCTTTTCGGGACAGGGGGGGATTCAAGAGACCCAGTACTTC.

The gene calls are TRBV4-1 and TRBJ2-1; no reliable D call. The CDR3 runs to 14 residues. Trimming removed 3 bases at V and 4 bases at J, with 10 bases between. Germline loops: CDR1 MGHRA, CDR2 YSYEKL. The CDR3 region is CASSHEYGYNEQFF. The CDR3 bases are TGCGCCAGCAGCCATGAGTACGGGTACAATGAGCAGTTCTTC.

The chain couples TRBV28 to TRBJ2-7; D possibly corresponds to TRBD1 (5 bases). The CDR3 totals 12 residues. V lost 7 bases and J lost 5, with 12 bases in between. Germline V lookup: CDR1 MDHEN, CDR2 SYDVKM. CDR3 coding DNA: TGTGCCAGCACCCCCTCAGGGAACGAGCAGTACTTC. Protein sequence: CASTPSGNEQYF.

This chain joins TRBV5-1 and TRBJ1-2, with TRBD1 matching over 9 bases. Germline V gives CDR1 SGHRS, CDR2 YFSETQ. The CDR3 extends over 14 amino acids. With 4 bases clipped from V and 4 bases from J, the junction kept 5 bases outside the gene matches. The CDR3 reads CASSMGQGGYGYTF. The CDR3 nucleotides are TGCGCCAGCAGCATGGGACAGGGCGGCTATGGCTACACCTTC.

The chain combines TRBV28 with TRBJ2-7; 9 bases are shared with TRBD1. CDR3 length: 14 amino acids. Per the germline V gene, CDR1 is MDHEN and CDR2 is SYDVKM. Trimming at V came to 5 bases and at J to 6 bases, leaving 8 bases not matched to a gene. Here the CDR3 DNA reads TGTGCCAGCAGTCCGACAGGGGGGCGTCGCGAGCAGTACTTC. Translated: CASSPTGGRREQYF.

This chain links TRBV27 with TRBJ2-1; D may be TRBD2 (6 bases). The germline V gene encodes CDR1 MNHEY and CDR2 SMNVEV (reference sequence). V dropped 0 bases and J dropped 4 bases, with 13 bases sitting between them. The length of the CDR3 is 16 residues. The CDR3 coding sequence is TGTGCCAGCAGTTTATCCAAGGAGGGACCGTACAATGAGCAGTTCTTC. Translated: CASSLSKEGPYNEQFF.

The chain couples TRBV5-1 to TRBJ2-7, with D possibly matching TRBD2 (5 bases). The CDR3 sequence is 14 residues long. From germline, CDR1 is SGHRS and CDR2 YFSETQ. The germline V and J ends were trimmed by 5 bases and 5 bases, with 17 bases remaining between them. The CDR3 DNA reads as TGCGCCAGCAGTATTCGATCGGAGGCCCACGAGCAGTACTTC. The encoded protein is CASSIRSEAHEQYF.

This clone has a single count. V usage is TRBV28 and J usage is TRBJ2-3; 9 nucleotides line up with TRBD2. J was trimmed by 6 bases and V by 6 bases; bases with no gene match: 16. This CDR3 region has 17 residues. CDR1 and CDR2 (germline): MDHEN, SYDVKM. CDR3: CASRQPPGRLAGDTQYF. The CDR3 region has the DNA TGTGCCAGCAGACAACCTCCGGGTCGGCTAGCGGGGGATACGCAGTATTTT. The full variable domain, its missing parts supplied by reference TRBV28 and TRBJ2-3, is DVKVTQSSRYLVKRTGEKVFLECVQDMDHENMFWYRQDPGLGLRLIYFSYDVKMKEKGDIPEGYSVSREKKERFSLILESASTNQTSMYLCASRQPPGRLAGDTQYFGPGTRLTVL.

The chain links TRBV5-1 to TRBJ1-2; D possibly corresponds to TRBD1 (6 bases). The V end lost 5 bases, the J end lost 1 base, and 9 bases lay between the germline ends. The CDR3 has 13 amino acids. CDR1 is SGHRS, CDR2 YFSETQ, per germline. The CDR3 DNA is TGCGCCAGCAGGGGGACACTTAACTATGGCTACACCTTC. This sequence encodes CASRGTLNYGYTF.

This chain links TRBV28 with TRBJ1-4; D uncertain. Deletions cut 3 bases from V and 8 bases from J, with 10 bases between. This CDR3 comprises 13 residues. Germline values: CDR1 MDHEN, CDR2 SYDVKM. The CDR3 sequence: CASSFPGDEKLFF. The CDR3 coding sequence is TGTGCCAGCAGTTTCCCAGGCGACGAAAAACTGTTTTTT.

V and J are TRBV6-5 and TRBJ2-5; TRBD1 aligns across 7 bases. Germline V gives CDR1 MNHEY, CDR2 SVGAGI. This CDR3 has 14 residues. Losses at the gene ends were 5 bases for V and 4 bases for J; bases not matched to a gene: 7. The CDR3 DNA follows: TGTGCCAGCAGTCTGGCAGGGGGTCGAGAGACCCAGTACTTC. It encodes CASSLAGGRETQYF.

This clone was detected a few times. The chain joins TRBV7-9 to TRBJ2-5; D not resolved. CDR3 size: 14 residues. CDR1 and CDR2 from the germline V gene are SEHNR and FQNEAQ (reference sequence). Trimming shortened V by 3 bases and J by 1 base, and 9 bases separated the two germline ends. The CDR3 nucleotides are TGTGCCAGCAGCTTTGGTTCAGGCCAAGAGACCCAGTACTTC. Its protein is CASSFGSGQETQYF.

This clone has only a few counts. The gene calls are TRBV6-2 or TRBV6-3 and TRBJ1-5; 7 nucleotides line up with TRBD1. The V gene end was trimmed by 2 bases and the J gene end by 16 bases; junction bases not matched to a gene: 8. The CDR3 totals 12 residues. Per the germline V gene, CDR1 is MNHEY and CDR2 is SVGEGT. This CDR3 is CASSYLRGASHF. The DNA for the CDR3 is TGTGCCAGCAGTTACCTCAGGGGGGCCAGCCATTTT.